This T cell receptor (beta chain) appears in the sequencing data of a study of patients and donors after allogeneic stem cell transplantation. TCRdb re-analysed the RT-PCR reads in MiXCR, keeping a single row per CDR3 protein. The sample contains about 160,000 distinct CDR3 sequences, about 24% of which appear only once. Germline V CDR1 and CDR2: DFQATT, SNEGSKA (reference sequence). V lost 5 bases and J 3 bases, leaving 12 bases between the germline ends. The CDR3 covers 13 residues. The TCR was taken from a human donor who was either an allogeneic HSCT recipient or a stem cell or donor lymphocyte infusion donor (not recorded which). It is not recorded whose cells these are; they may come from a transplant donor. The chain joins TRBV20-1 to TRBJ2-3; the D gene could be TRBD1 or TRBD2 (5 bases each). The sequenced sample was blood, either unsorted or a sorted T cell fraction (not recorded which). The CDR3 bases are TGCAGTGCTCCGTCTGAGGGGACAGATACGCAGTATTTT. Translation: CSAPSEGTDTQYF.